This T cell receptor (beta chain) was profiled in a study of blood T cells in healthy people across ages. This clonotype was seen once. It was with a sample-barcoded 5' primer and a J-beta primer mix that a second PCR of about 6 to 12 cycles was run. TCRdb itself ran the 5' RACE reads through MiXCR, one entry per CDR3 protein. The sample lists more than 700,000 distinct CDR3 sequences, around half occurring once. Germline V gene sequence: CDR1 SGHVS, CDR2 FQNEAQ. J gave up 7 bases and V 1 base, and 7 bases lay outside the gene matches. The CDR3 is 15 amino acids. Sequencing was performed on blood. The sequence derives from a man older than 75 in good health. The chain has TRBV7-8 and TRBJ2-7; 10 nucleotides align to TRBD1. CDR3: CASSLVRTGGREQYF. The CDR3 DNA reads TGTGCCAGCAGCTTAGTTAGGACAGGGGGAAGAGAGCAGTACTTC.